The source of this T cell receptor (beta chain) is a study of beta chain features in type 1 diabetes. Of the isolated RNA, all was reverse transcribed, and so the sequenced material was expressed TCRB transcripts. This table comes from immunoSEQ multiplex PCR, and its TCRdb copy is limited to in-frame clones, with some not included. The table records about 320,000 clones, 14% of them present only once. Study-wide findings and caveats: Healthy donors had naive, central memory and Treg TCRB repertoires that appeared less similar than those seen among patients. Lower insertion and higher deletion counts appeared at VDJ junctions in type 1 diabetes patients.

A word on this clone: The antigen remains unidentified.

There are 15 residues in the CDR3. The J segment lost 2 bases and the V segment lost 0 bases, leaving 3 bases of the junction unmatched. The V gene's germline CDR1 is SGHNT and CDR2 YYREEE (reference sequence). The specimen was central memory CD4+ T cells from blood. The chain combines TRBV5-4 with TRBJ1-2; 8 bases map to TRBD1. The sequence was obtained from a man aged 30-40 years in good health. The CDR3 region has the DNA TGTGCCAGCAGCTTGGGGGACAGGAGGAACTATGGCTACACCTTC. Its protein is CASSLGDRRNYGYTF.